The source of this T cell receptor beta chain is a study of T-cell reconstitution after alpha-beta-depleted transplantation in children. Unique molecular identifiers were built into the TCRbeta library. TCRdb recomputed calls from the PCR reads with MiXCR, one row per CDR3 protein. This table holds approximately 240,000 distinct CDR3 sequences, roughly 9% found once. The V gene's germline CDR1 is SGHTA and CDR2 FQGNSA. V was pared by 2 bases and J by 7 bases, with 11 bases of the junction left unmatched. The CDR3 totals 16 residues. The sample was PBMCs from the stem cell graft donor, taken from the stem cell graft. V is TRBV7-2 and J is TRBJ2-5; 9 positions match TRBD2. The source of this sequence is a human donor who donated a stem cell graft to a child with acute lymphoblastic leukemia. Here the CDR3 reads CASSLNSGGGGLTQYF. The DNA for the CDR3 is TGTGCCAGCAGCTTAAATAGCGGGGGCGGGGGGTTGACCCAGTACTTC.